This TCR beta chain was sequenced during a study of T cell changes during pregnancy in multiple sclerosis. The ends were cut back, 2 bases at V and 3 bases at J, with 7 bases in the middle. CDR1 is MNHEY and CDR2 is SMNVEV in the germline V gene (reference sequence). CDR3 length: 14 amino acids. Sequencing was performed with immunoSEQ multiplex PCR; in TCRdb, only in-frame clones are kept and a portion is missing. This sample has around 81,000 clones, with over 85% found just once. This sequence was found in a female donor in good health, enrolled as a control in a pregnancy study. Material: peripheral blood, obtained after pregnancy. The chain carries TRBV27 and TRBJ2-2; unclear D gene. The CDR3 DNA sequence: TGTGCCAGCAGTTTAGAACTGTACACCGGGGAGCTGTTTTTT. It yields the protein CASSLELYTGELFF.